This record looks at one TCR beta chain sequence and its context. The antigen is not known. Repertoires were generated with immunoSEQ multiplex PCR, while TCRdb's copy carries only in-frame clones and drops some. There are tens of thousands of clones in the sample; over 70% occur only once, and less than 0.45% lies in the top ten. The sample comes from a study of graft-versus-host responses after intestinal transplantation. Study-level results: Peak circulating GvH clone levels were associated with early post-transplant HvG declines.

This CDR3 is 15 amino acids long. V lost 5 bases to trimming and J lost 1 base; unmatched junction nucleotides: 6. Germline CDR1 reads SGHNT; CDR2 reads YYREEE (reference sequence). The source of this sequence is a human donor who was the organ donor for an intestinal transplant. The input for sequencing was unstimulated CD4+ T cells sorted from spleen or lymph node cells, taken before transplant. The chain is built from TRBV5-4 and TRBJ2-1; 7 positions agree with TRBD1. The CDR3 region is CASSLGDSSYNEQFF. The CDR3 DNA reads TGTGCCAGCAGTCTAGGGGACAGTTCCTACAATGAGCAGTTCTTC.